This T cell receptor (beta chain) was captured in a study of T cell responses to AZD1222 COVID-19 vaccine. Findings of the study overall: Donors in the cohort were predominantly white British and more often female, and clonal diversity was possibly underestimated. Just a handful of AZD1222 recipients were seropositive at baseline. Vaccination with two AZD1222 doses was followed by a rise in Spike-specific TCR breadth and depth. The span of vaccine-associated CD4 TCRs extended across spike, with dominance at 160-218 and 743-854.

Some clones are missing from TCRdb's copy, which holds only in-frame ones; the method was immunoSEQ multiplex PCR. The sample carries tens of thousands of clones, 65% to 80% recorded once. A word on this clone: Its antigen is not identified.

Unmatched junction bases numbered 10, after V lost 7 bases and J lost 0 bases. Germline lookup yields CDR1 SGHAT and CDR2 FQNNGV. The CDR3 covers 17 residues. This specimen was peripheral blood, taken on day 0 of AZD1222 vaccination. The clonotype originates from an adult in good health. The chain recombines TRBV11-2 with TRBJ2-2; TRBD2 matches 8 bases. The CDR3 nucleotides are TGTGCCAGCATACGGGGGGGACAACCCGCGAACACCGGGGAGCTGTTTTTT. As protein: CASIRGGQPANTGELFF.